The present T cell receptor beta chain was sequenced within a study of blood T cell repertoires in COVID-19. V lost 2 bases and J lost 4; bases outside the gene matches: 8. This CDR3 contains 16 residues. Germline V gene lookup returns CDR1 SGHAT and CDR2 FQNNGV. Generated by immunoSEQ multiplex PCR, the TCRdb table keeps only in-frame clones and is missing some. The data contain fewer than 300,000 clones, 80% to 95% of them singletons. The chain uses TRBV11-2 and TRBJ2-5; TRBD2 matches 9 bases. The sample taken for sequencing was PBMCs or T cells enriched from blood (not recorded which). The clonotype originates from a woman between 25 and 40 years old who had recovered from COVID-19. CDR3 nucleotides: TGTGCCAGCAGCTTATTTCTAGCGGGATCTAGAGAGACCCAGTACTTC. This codes for CASSLFLAGSRETQYF.